The next 16 T cell receptor beta chains were all read from a single sample in a study of tumor-infiltrating lymphocytes in oesophageal squamous cell carcinoma. TCRdb ran MiXCR on the PCR reads and lists one entry per CDR3 protein. The sample has more than 10,000 distinct CDR3 sequences; less than 65% are singletons. Sequencing was carried out using normal esophageal tissue next to the tumor. These TCRs come from a male donor with esophageal squamous cell carcinoma.

The chain combines TRBV10-3 with TRBJ2-5; 7 bases align to TRBD2. The end of the DNA is better explained by TRBJ2-1, so the J call may be wrong. The germline V gene encodes CDR1 ENHRY and CDR2 SYGVKD. This CDR3 has 12 residues. The CDR3 spells CAISPSGNEQFF. For the CDR3, the DNA is TGTGCCATCAGCCCTAGCGGAAATGAGCAGTTCTTC.

The genes are TRBV7-2 and TRBJ2-5, with D unclear. The J call may be wrong; the DNA end is better matched by TRBJ2-7. The CDR3 length is 12 residues. Germline CDR1 is SGHTA and CDR2 is FQGNSA. The CDR3 nucleotides are TGTGCCAGCAGCTTGTCGATATACGAGCAGTACTTC. This encodes CASSLSIYEQYF.

The J gene is TRBJ1-5, the V gene TRBV12-3 or TRBV12-4; D is possibly TRBD1 (5 bases). Deletions cut 2 bases from V and 7 bases from J, with 12 bases between. CDR3 length: 14 residues. The CDR3 loop reads CASSLYDRLQPQHF. In DNA form, the CDR3 reads TGTGCCAGCAGTTTATACGACAGATTACAGCCCCAGCATTTT.

The chain recombines TRBV28 with TRBJ2-4, with 7 bases identical to TRBD2. V trimming: 11 bases; J trimming: 13 bases; junction bases outside the gene matches: 8. Germline assignment: CDR1 MDHEN and CDR2 SYDVKM. This CDR3 is built from 10 residues. CDR3 sequence: CAARAGEQYF. DNA of the CDR3: TGTGCCGCCAGGGCGGGAGAGCAGTACTTC.

This clonotype was seen repeatedly, ten times or more. The chain joins TRBV12-3 or TRBV12-4 to TRBJ1-3, with D unresolved. V was clipped by 2 bases and J by 6 bases, with 14 bases between them. CDR3 size: 15 residues. CDR3 bases: TGTGCCAGCAGTTTATCGTCCGATTTGGCAAACACCATATATTTT. Protein sequence: CASSLSSDLANTIYF.

The gene calls are TRBV6-5 and TRBJ2-4, with 7 nucleotides matching TRBD2. Gene TRBJ2-1 matches the end of the DNA better, so the J call may be wrong. Germline values: CDR1 MNHEY, CDR2 SVGAGI. The CDR3 is made up of 16 amino acids. CDR3 sequence reads: CASSYFDSGLGNEQFF. As DNA, the CDR3 is TGTGCCAGCAGTTATTTCGACTCCGGACTAGGGAATGAGCAGTTCTTC.

This clonotype was recorded at least ten times. At one end the junction does not follow the germline gene, possibly because of a read error. The V and J genes are TRBV6-4 and TRBJ2-6; 8 bases agree with TRBD2. The CDR3 is made up of 15 amino acids. Germline loops: CDR1 MRHNA, CDR2 SNTAGT. The CDR3 nucleotides are TGTGCCAGCACTCCACAGCCGGGGGGGGGCAACGTCCTGACTTTC. It is translated as CASTPQPGGGNVLTF.

In its sample, this clonotype was seen many times. This rearrangement joins TRBV5-4 to TRBJ1-1; D call uncertain. Trimming shortened V by 0 bases and J by 3 bases, and 12 bases separated the two germline ends. The CDR3 loop spans 15 amino acids. Germline V gene sequence: CDR1 SGHNT, CDR2 YYREEE (reference sequence). The CDR3 region is CASSLDQVGHTEAFF. The CDR3 region has the DNA TGTGCCAGCAGCTTGGACCAGGTTGGGCACACTGAAGCTTTCTTT. Looking up the rest from reference TRBV5-4 and TRBJ1-1 gives the full variable domain: ETGVTQSPTHLIKTRGQQVTLRCSSQSGHNTVSWYQQALGQGPQFIFQYYREEENGRGNFPPRFSGLQFPNYSSELNVNALELDDSALYLCASSLDQVGHTEAFFGQGTRLTVV.

On this clonotype itself: A read error may produce the germline difference seen at one junction end. The genes are TRBV4-2 and TRBJ2-7; 8 bases are shared with TRBD1. Germline V lookup: CDR1 LGHNA, CDR2 YNFKEQ. The CDR3 totals 14 residues. CDR3 amino acids: CASSRGQGDSPIHF. CDR3 nucleotides: TGTGCCAGCAGCCGAGGACAGGGTGATTCACCCATCCACTTC.

This rearrangement joins TRBV7-3 to TRBJ2-2; 8 nucleotides align to TRBD2. The CDR3 is made up of 16 amino acids. The J segment lost 1 base and the V segment lost 7 bases, leaving 8 bases of the junction unmatched. Germline V gene data show CDR1 as SGHTA and CDR2 as FQGTGA. The CDR3 loop reads CASKPAGALNTGELFF. CDR3 nucleotide sequence: TGTGCCAGCAAGCCAGCGGGGGCCCTGAACACCGGGGAGCTGTTTTTT.

This clonotype is medium-sized in the sample. The V and J genes are TRBV7-2 and TRBJ2-2; tentatively, D is TRBD2 (6 bases). CDR3 size: 14 residues. The germline gives CDR1 SGHTA, CDR2 FQGNSA. V was shortened by 2 bases and J by 3 bases, with 7 bases between the two germline ends. The CDR3 reads CASSLLAYTGELFF. CDR3 DNA sequence: TGTGCCAGCAGCTTACTAGCGTACACCGGGGAGCTGTTTTTT.

V usage is TRBV28 and J usage is TRBJ2-5, with TRBD2 matching over 10 bases. V was pared by 2 bases and J by 13 bases, with 4 bases of the junction left unmatched. The V gene's germline CDR1 is MDHEN and CDR2 SYDVKM. CDR3 length equals 12 residues. In DNA form, the CDR3 reads TGTGCCAGCAGTTTAACTAGCGGGACCTTGTACTTC. Translating gives CASSLTSGTLYF.

The rearrangement joins TRBV6-1 to TRBJ2-1; D uncertain. The better agreement between TRBJ2-5 and the DNA end casts doubt on the J call. This CDR3 contains 12 residues. Germline CDR1 reads MNHNS; CDR2 reads SASEGT. Here the CDR3 DNA reads TGTGCCAGCAGTGATTGGGTGGAGACCCAGTACTTC. As protein: CASSDWVETQYF.

The chain has TRBV7-2 and TRBJ2-1; a possible D gene is TRBD1 (5 bases). The DNA end is more similar to TRBJ1-2, so the J call may be wrong. Germline V gene sequence: CDR1 SGHTA, CDR2 FQGNSA. This CDR3 region has 14 residues. CDR3 protein: CASSLGGSNYGYTF. For the CDR3, the DNA is TGTGCCAGCAGCTTAGGGGGGTCTAACTATGGCTACACCTTC.

This clonotype showed up just a few times. The chain carries TRBV7-2 and TRBJ2-5; D is ambiguous. The J call could be wrong; TRBJ2-1 is a better fit for the DNA end. The germline V gene has CDR1 SGHTA and CDR2 FQGNSA. The CDR3 has 16 residues. DNA of the CDR3: TGTGCCAGCAGCCAGGTTTGGAGCTCACGGTACAATGAGCAGTTCTTC. This codes for CASSQVWSSRYNEQFF.

The chain combines TRBV6-1 with TRBJ2-5, with TRBD1 identical over 7 bases. The DNA matches TRBJ2-7 better at its end, which makes the J call doubtful. The CDR3 spans 15 residues. From germline, CDR1 is MNHNS and CDR2 SASEGT. CDR3 nucleotide sequence: TGTGCCAGCAGTGAAGGAGGGACAGCAGCCTACGAGCAGTACTTC. Translating gives CASSEGGTAAYEQYF.